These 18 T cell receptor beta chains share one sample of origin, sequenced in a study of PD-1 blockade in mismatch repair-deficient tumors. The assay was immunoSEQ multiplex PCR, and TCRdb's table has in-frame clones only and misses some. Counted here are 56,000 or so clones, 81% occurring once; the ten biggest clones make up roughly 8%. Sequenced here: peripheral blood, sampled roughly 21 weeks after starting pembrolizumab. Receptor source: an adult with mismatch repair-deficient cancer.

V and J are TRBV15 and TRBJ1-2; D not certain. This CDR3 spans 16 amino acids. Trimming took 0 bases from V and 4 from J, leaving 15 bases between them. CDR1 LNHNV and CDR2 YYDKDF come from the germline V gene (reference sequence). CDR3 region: CATSRDSYPVSYGYTF. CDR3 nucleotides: TGTGCCACCAGCAGAGATAGTTATCCGGTTAGCTATGGCTACACCTTC.

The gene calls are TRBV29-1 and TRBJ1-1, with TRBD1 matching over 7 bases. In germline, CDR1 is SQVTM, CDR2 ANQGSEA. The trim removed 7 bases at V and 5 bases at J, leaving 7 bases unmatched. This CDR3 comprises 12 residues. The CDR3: CSAVQGKTEAFF. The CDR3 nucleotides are TGCAGCGCTGTACAGGGGAAAACTGAAGCTTTCTTT.

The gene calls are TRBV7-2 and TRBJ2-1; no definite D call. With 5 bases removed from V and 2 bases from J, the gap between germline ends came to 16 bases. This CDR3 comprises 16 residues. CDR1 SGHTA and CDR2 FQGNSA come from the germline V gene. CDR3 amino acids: CASSALPSSAYNEQFF. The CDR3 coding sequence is TGTGCCAGCAGCGCCCTCCCGAGCAGCGCCTACAATGAGCAGTTCTTC.

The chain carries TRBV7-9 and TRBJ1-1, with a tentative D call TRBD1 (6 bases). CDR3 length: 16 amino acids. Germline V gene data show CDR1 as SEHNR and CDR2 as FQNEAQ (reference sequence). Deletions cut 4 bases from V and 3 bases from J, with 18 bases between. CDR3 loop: CASSSVGGAGDTEAFF. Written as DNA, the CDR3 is TGTGCCAGCAGCTCCGTAGGGGGGGCTGGGGACACTGAAGCTTTCTTT.

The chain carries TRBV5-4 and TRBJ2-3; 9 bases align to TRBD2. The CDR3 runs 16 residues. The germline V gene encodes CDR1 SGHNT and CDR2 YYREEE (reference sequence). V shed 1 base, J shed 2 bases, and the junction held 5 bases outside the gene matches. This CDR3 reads CASSLLLAGNTDTQYF. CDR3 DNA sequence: TGTGCCAGCAGCTTGCTGCTAGCGGGAAACACAGATACGCAGTATTTT.

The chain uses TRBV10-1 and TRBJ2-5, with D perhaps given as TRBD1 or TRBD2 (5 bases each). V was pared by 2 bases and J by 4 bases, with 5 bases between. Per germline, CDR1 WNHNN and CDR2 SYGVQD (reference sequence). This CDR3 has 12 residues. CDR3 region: CASSEGGETQYF. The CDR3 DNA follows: TGCGCCAGCAGTGAGGGGGGAGAGACCCAGTACTTC.

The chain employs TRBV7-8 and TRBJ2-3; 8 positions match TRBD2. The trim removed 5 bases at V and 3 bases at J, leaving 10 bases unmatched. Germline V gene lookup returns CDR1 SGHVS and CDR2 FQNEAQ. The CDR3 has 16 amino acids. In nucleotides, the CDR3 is TGTGCCAGCAGCCCGGGAGGGTTAGTGGGTACAGATACGCAGTATTTT. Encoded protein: CASSPGGLVGTDTQYF.

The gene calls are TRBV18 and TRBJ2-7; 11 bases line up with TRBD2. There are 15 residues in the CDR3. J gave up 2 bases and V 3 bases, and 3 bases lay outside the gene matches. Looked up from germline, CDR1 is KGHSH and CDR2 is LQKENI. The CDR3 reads CASSPGTSGTYEQYF. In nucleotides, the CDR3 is TGTGCCAGCTCACCCGGGACTAGCGGAACCTACGAGCAGTACTTC.

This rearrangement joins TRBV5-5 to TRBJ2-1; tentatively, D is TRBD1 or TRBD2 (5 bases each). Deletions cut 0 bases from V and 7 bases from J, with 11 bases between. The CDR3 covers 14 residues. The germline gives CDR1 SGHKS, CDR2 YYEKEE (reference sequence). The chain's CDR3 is CASSLAGTDNEQFF. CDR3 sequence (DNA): TGTGCCAGCAGCTTGGCCGGGACGGATAATGAGCAGTTCTTC.

As DNA, the CDR3 is TGCAGCGTTCGAAAGGGGGGACTAGGCGAGCAGTACTTC. Protein: CSVRKGGLGEQYF. The chain employs TRBV29-1 and TRBJ2-7; 8 bases map to TRBD2. Germline CDR1 and CDR2: SQVTM and ANQGSEA. V trimming: 5 bases; J trimming: 6 bases; junction bases outside the gene matches: 9. The CDR3 spans 13 residues.

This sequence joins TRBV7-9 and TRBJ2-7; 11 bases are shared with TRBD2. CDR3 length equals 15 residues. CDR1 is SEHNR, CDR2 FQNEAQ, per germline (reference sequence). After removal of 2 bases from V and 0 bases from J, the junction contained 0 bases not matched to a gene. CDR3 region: CASSLTSGSSYEQYF. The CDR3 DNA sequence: TGTGCCAGCAGCTTAACTAGCGGGAGCTCCTACGAGCAGTACTTC.

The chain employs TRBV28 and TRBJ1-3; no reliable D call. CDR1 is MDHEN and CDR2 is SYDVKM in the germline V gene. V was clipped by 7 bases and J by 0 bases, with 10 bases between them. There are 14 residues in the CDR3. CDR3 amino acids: CASIRRSSGNTIYF. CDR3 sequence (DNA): TGTGCCAGCATTCGCCGGAGCTCTGGAAACACCATATATTTT. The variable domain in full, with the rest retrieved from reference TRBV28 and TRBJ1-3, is DVKVTQSSRYLVKRTGEKVFLECVQDMDHENMFWYRQDPGLGLRLIYFSYDVKMKEKGDIPEGYSVSREKKERFSLILESASTNQTSMYLCASIRRSSGNTIYFGEGSWLTVV.

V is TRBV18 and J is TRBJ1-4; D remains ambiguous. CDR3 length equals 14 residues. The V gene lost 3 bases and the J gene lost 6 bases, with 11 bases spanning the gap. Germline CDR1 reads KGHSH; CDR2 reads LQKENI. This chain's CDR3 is CASSPPGLDEKLFF. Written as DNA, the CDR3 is TGTGCCAGCTCACCCCCGGGGTTGGATGAAAAACTGTTTTTT.

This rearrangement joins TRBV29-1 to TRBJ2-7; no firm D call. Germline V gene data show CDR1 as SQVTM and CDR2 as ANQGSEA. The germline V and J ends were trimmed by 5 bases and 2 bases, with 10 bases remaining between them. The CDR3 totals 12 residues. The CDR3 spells CSVSKDPYEQYF. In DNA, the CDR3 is TGCAGCGTTAGTAAAGATCCCTACGAGCAGTACTTC.

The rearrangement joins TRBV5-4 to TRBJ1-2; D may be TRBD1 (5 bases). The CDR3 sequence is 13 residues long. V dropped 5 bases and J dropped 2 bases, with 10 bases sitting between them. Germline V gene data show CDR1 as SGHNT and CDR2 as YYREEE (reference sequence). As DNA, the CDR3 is TGTGCCAGCAGGCCAGGGTCCAACTATGGCTACACCTTC. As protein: CASRPGSNYGYTF.

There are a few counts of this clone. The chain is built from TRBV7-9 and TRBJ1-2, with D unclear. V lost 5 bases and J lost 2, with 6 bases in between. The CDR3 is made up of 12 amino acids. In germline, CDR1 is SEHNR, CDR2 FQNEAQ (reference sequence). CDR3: CASSVQNYGYTF. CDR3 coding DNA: TGTGCCAGCAGCGTACAGAACTATGGCTACACCTTC.

In nucleotides, the CDR3 is TGCGCCAGCAGCCAAGTCTCCACCACCTCTGGAAACACCATATATTTT. Translated, it gives CASSQVSTTSGNTIYF. The J gene is TRBJ1-3, the V gene TRBV4-1; D not certain. Germline lookup yields CDR1 MGHRA and CDR2 YSYEKL. CDR3 size: 16 residues. Between the trimmed V and J ends, which lost 1 base and 0 bases, there was a span of 10 bases.

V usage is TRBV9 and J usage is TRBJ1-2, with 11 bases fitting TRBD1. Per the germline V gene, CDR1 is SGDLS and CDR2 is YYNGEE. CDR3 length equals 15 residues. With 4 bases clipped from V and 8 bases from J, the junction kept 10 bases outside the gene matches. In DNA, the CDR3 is TGTGCCAGCAGCCTTCGATCGGGACAGGGGGACGGCTACACCTTC. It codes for CASSLRSGQGDGYTF.